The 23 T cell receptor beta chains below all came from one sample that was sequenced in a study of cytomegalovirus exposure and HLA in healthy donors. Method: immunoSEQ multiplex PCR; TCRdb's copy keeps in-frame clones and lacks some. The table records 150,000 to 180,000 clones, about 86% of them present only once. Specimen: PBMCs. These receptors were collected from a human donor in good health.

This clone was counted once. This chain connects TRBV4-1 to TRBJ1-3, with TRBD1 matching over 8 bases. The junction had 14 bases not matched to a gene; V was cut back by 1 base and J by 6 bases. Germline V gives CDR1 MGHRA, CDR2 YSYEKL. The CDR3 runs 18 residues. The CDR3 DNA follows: TGCGCCAGCAGCCAAGGGTTGGCTGGACAGGGCACTCTAAACACCATATATTTT. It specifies CASSQGLAGQGTLNTIYF.

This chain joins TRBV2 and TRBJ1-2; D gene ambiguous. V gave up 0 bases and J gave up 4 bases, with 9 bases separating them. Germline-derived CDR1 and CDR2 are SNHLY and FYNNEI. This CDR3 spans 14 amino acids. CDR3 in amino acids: CASSEAASGYGYTF. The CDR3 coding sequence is TGTGCCAGCAGTGAAGCGGCTAGTGGCTATGGCTACACCTTC.

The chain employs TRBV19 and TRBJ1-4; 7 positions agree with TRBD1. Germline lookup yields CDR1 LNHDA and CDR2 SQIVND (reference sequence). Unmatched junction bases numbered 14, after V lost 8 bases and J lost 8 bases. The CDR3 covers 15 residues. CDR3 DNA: TGTGCCAGTCGAGAGACGACAGGGCGTAGGGAAAAACTGTTTTTT. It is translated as CASRETTGRREKLFF.

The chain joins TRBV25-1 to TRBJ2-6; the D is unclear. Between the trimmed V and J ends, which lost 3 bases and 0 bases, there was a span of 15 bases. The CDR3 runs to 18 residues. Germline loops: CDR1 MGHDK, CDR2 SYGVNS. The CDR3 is CASSDPSGIPSGANVLTF. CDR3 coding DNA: TGTGCCAGCAGTGACCCTTCGGGTATACCCTCTGGGGCCAACGTCCTGACTTTC. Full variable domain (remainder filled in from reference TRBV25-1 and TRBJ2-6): EADIYQTPRYLVIGTGKKITLECSQTMGHDKMYWYQQDPGMELHLIHYSYGVNSTEKGDLSSESTVSRIRTEHFPLTLESARPSHTSQYLCASSDPSGIPSGANVLTFGAGSRLTVL.

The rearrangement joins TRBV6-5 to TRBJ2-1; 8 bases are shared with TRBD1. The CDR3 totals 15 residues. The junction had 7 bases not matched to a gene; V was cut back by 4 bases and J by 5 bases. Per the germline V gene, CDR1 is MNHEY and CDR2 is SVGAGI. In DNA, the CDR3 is TGTGCCAGCAGTTCAGACAGGGGAAATCACAATGAGCAGTTCTTC. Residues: CASSSDRGNHNEQFF.

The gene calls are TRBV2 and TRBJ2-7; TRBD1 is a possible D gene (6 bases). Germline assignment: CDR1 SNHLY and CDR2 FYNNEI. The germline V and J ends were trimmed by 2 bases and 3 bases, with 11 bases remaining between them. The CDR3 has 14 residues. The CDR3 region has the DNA TGTGCCAGCAGTGAAAGGGCAGGGGACTACGAGCAGTACTTC. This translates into CASSERAGDYEQYF. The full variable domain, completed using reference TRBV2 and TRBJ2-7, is EPEVTQTPSHQVTQMGQEVILRCVPISNHLYFYWYRQILGQKVEFLVSFYNNEISEKSEIFDDQFSVERPDGSNFTLKIRSTKLEDSAMYFCASSERAGDYEQYFGPGTRLTVT.

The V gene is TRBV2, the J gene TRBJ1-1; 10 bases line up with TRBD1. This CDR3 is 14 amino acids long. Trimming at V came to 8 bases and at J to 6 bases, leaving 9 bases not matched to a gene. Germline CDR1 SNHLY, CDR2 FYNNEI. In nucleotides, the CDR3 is TGTGCCAGCGGGGAGACAGGGGGCGCCTCTGAAGCTTTCTTT. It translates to CASGETGGASEAFF.

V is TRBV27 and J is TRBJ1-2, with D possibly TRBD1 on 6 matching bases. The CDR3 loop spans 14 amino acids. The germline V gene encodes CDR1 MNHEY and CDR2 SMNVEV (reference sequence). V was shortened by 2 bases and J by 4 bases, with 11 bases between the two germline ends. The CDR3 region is CASSLTGQPYGYTF. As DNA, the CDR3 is TGTGCCAGCAGTTTAACCGGACAGCCCTATGGCTACACCTTC.

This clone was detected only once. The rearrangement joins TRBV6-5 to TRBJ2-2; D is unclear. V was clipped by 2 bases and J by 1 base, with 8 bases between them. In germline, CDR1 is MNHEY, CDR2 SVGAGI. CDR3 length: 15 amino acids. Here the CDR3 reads CASSYAQLNTGELFF. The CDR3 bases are TGTGCCAGCAGTTACGCCCAGTTGAACACCGGGGAGCTGTTTTTT.

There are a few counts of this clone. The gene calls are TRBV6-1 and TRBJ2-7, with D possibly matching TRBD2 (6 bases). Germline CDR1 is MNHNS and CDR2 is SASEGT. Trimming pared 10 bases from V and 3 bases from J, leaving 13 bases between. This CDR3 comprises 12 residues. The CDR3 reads CAIGTSVYEQYF. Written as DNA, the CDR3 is TGTGCCATCGGGACTTCAGTCTACGAGCAGTACTTC.

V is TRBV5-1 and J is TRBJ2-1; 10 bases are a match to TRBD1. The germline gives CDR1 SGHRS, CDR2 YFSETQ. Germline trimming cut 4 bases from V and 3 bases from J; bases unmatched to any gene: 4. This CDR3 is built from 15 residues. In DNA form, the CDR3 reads TGCGCCAGCAGCGCGGGACAGGGGATCTACAATGAGCAGTTCTTC. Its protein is CASSAGQGIYNEQFF.

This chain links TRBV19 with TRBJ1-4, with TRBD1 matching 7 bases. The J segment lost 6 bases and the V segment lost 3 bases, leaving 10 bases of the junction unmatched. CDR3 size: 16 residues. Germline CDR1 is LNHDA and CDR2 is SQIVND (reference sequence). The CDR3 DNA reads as TGTGCCAGTAGTATCAACAGGGGAAGCGTTGATGAAAAACTGTTTTTT. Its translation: CASSINRGSVDEKLFF.

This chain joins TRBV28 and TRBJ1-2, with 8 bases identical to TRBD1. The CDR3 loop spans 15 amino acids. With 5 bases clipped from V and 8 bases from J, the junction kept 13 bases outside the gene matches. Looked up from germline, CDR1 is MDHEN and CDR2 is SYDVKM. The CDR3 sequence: CASSEPRGRVGGYTF. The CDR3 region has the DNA TGTGCCAGCAGTGAACCCAGGGGGCGCGTTGGGGGCTACACCTTC.

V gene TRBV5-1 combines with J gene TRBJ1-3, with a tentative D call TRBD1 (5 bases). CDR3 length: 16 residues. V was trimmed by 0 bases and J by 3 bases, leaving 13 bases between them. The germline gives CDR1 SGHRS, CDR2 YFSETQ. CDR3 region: CASSLVGAPYGNTIYF. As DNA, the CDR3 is TGCGCCAGCAGCTTGGTTGGGGCGCCGTATGGAAACACCATATATTTT.

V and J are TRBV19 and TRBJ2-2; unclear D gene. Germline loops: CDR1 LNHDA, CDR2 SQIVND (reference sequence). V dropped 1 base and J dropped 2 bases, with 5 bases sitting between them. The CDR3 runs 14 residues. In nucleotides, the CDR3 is TGTGCCAGTAGTATAGGAAGCAACACCGGGGAGCTGTTTTTT. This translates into CASSIGSNTGELFF.

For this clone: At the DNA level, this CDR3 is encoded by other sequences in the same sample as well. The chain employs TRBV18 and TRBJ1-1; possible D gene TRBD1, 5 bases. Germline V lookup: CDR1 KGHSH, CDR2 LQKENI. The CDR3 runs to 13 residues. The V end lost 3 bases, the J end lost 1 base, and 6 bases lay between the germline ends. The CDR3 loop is CASSPGQNTEAFF. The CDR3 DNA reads TGTGCCAGCTCACCGGGGCAGAACACTGAAGCTTTCTTT.

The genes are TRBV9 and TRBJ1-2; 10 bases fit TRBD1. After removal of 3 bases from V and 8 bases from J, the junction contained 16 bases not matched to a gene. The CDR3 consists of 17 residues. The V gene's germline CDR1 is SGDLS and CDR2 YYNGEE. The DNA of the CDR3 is TGTGCCAGCAGCGCCGCCGGGACAGGGGCGCTTCTGGGAGGCTACACCTTC. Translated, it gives CASSAAGTGALLGGYTF.

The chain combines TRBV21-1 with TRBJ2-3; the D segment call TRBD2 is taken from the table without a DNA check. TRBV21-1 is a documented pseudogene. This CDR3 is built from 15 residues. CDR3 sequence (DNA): TGTGCCAGCAGCAAATCGGAGCAGAGCACAGATACGCAGTATTTT. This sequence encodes CASSKSEQSTDTQYF.

The CDR3, as DNA: TGTGCCAGCAGCCAACGACACGGCAATCAGCCCCAGCATTTT. The encoded protein is CASSQRHGNQPQHF. The rearrangement links TRBV6-5 to TRBJ1-5; D is ambiguous. The CDR3 is made up of 14 amino acids. Germline V CDR1 and CDR2: MNHEY, SVGAGI. V lost 6 bases and J lost 2, with 11 bases in between.

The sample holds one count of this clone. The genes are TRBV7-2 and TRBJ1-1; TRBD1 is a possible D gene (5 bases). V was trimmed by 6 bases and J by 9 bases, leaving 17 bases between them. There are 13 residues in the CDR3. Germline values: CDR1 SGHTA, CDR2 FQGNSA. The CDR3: CASRSGTTEKAFF. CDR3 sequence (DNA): TGTGCCAGCAGATCCGGGACTACCGAGAAAGCTTTCTTT.

The CDR3 DNA reads TGCGCCAGCAGCCGGAATGACTGGTCCGGGGAGCTGTTTTTT. Residues: CASSRNDWSGELFF. This rearrangement joins TRBV4-1 to TRBJ2-2; D is unresolved. Trimming took off 4 bases at V and 6 bases at J, with 12 bases between the two ends. Germline values: CDR1 MGHRA, CDR2 YSYEKL. This CDR3 has 14 amino acids.

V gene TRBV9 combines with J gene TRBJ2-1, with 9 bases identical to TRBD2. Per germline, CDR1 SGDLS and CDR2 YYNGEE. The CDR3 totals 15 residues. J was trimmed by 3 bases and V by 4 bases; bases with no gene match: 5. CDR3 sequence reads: CASSLNSGSYNEQFF. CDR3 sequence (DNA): TGTGCCAGCAGCCTTAATAGCGGGAGCTACAATGAGCAGTTCTTC.

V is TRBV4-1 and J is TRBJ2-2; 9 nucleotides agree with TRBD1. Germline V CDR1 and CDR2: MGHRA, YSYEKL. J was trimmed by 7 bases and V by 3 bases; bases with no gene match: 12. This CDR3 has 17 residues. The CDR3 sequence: CASSHAGTGTRIGELFF. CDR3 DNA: TGCGCCAGCAGCCACGCCGGGACAGGGACCCGAATCGGGGAGCTGTTTTTT.